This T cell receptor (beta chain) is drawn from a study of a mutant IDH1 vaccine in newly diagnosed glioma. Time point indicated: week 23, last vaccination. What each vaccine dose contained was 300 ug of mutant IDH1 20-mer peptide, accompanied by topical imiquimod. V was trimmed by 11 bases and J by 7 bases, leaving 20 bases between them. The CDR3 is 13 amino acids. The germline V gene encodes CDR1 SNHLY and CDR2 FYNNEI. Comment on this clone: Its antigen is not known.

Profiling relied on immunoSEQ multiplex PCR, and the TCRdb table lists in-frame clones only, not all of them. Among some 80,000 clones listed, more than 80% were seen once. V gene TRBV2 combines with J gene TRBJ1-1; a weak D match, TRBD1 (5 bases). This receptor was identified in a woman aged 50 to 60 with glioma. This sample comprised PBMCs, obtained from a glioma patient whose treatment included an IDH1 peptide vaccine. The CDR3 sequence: CARTWRGSFEAFF. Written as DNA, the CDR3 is TGTGCCCGAACCTGGAGGGGCAGTTTTGAAGCTTTCTTT. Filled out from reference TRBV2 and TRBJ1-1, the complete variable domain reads EPEVTQTPSHQVTQMGQEVILRCVPISNHLYFYWYRQILGQKVEFLVSFYNNEISEKSEIFDDQFSVERPDGSNFTLKIRSTKLEDSAMYFCARTWRGSFEAFFGQGTRLTVV.